The T cell receptor (beta chain) under discussion was sequenced for a study of CD8 T cells in Susac syndrome. Study background: Patients with Susac syndrome were therapy-naive, on corticosteroids, or on intravenous immunoglobulin alone at blood draw. Points from the study as a whole: TCR sequencing and HLA analysis covered a relatively small number of individuals. The Susac syndrome CD4+ T cell repertoires displayed no clonal expansion.

The V end was cut by 5 bases, the J end by 1 base, with 15 bases between. The CDR3 is made up of 16 amino acids. Germline V lookup: CDR1 SGHTA, CDR2 FQGNSA. TCR beta sequencing was performed on blood CD8+ and CD4+ T cells. When the RNA was reverse transcribed, random hexamers were used with an input of 0.5 to 1 ug. TCRdb called the immunoSEQ multiplex PCR reads again in MiXCR, with one record for every CDR3 protein. The table includes about 140,000 distinct CDR3 sequences, approximately 95% detected once. A remark on this clonotype: The antigen is not known.

The specimen was CD4+ T cells from PBMCs. The origin of this receptor is a human donor with Susac syndrome. The genes are TRBV7-2 and TRBJ2-1; perhaps D is TRBD1 or TRBD2 (6 bases each). CDR3 protein: CASSLGGTASYNEQFF. The CDR3 DNA reads as TGTGCCAGCAGCCTGGGGGGCACAGCATCCTACAATGAGCAGTTCTTC.